What follows are 15 T cell receptor beta chains derived from one specimen sequenced in a study of cytomegalovirus exposure and HLA in healthy donors. Sequenced by immunoSEQ multiplex PCR; TCRdb stores in-frame clones only, minus some. This table has about 140,000 clones, roughly nine tenths appearing once. What was sequenced was PBMCs. The receptors here all came from a man between 18 and 29 years old in good health and CMV-seronegative.

The chain has TRBV4-2 and TRBJ2-2; the match to TRBD2 covers 10 bases. Trimming removed 0 bases from V and 5 bases from J; junction bases left unmatched: 6. Germline-derived CDR1 and CDR2 are LGHNA and YNFKEQ. The CDR3 is made up of 17 amino acids. The CDR3 loop reads CASSQDGLAEITGELFF. The DNA of the CDR3 is TGTGCCAGCAGCCAAGATGGACTAGCGGAGATTACCGGGGAGCTGTTTTTT.

The J gene is TRBJ2-5, the V gene TRBV29-1; D is undetermined. With 8 bases removed from V and 4 bases from J, the gap between germline ends came to 14 bases. The length of the CDR3 is 12 residues. Germline CDR1 is SQVTM and CDR2 is ANQGSEA. The CDR3 protein is CSFSEIGETQYF. In DNA form, the CDR3 reads TGCAGCTTTTCTGAGATCGGAGAGACCCAGTACTTC.

The V and J genes are TRBV7-9 and TRBJ1-2; the D is unclear. V lost 5 bases and J 8 bases, leaving 18 bases between the germline ends. This CDR3 is 14 amino acids long. The V gene's germline CDR1 is SEHNR and CDR2 FQNEAQ (reference sequence). The CDR3 sequence is CASSLRPSIRGYTF. For the CDR3, the DNA is TGTGCCAGCAGCCTCCGCCCCTCGATTCGGGGCTACACCTTC.

The chain is built from TRBV5-5 and TRBJ2-2; 11 positions match TRBD2. Losses at the gene ends were 4 bases for V and 5 bases for J; bases not matched to a gene: 4. The CDR3 loop spans 15 amino acids. Germline V gene lookup returns CDR1 SGHKS and CDR2 YYEKEE (reference sequence). CDR3 in DNA: TGTGCCAGCAGCGAGGGACTAGCGGTTACCGGGGAGCTGTTTTTT. It translates to CASSEGLAVTGELFF.

J is TRBJ2-5 and V is TRBV6-4, with 9 bases matching TRBD2. V was pared by 3 bases and J by 2 bases, with 4 bases of the junction left unmatched. Germline V gene sequence: CDR1 MRHNA, CDR2 SNTAGT. This CDR3 is built from 15 residues. The DNA for the CDR3 is TGTGCCAGCAGTGAAGAGGCGGGGGGGCAAGAGACCCAGTACTTC. It yields the protein CASSEEAGGQETQYF.

The rearrangement uses TRBV5-1 and TRBJ2-1, with 12 bases matching TRBD2. Per the germline V gene, CDR1 is SGHRS and CDR2 is YFSETQ. V was pared by 7 bases and J by 4 bases, with 0 bases of the junction left unmatched. This CDR3 comprises 13 residues. The CDR3 here is CASGLAGYNEQFF. The CDR3 bases are TGCGCCAGCGGACTAGCGGGATACAATGAGCAGTTCTTC.

The chain uses TRBV6-1 and TRBJ2-3; 10 bases fit TRBD1. V was pared by 4 bases and J by 2 bases, with 9 bases of the junction left unmatched. Germline V gives CDR1 MNHNS, CDR2 SASEGT. This CDR3 is built from 17 residues. The CDR3 DNA reads as TGTGCCAGCAGTGGCTATAGGGACAGGGGCTACACAGATACGCAGTATTTT. Its protein is CASSGYRDRGYTDTQYF.

J is TRBJ2-7 and V is TRBV11-2; a possible D gene is TRBD1 (5 bases). V lost 5 bases and J 0 bases, leaving 14 bases between the germline ends. Germline values: CDR1 SGHAT, CDR2 FQNNGV. The CDR3 extends over 15 amino acids. CDR3 DNA: TGTGCCAGCAGCCGGTGGGGCGAGCTCTCCTACGAGCAGTACTTC. Protein: CASSRWGELSYEQYF.

The J gene is TRBJ1-4, the V gene TRBV6-1, with 8 bases matching TRBD1. V shed 6 bases, J shed 4 bases, and the junction held 7 bases outside the gene matches. Germline CDR1 and CDR2: MNHNS and SASEGT. The length of the CDR3 is 15 residues. In DNA form, the CDR3 reads TGTGCCAGCAGCGGACAGGGAACCAATAATGAAAAACTGTTTTTT. Its translation is CASSGQGTNNEKLFF.

The chain combines TRBV19 with TRBJ2-6, with a weak D call TRBD2 (7 bases). V was cut by 4 bases and J by 1 base, with 14 bases left in between. Looked up from germline, CDR1 is LNHDA and CDR2 is SQIVND (reference sequence). CDR3 length: 17 residues. The chain's CDR3 is CASSNLKGGSGANVLTF. The DNA for the CDR3 is TGTGCCAGTAGTAACCTCAAGGGGGGGTCTGGGGCCAACGTCCTGACTTTC.

The chain carries TRBV27 and TRBJ1-5; 7 bases are shared with TRBD1. This CDR3 contains 14 residues. Germline V gene data show CDR1 as MNHEY and CDR2 as SMNVEV (reference sequence). Trimming removed 4 bases from V and 10 bases from J; junction bases left unmatched: 10. The CDR3 DNA reads TGTGCCAGCAGTTACGACAGGGTGGCCACCCCCCAGCATTTT. Its translation: CASSYDRVATPQHF.

This chain connects TRBV15 to TRBJ2-3, with D perhaps TRBD2 (5 bases). CDR3 size: 14 residues. Germline V gives CDR1 LNHNV, CDR2 YYDKDF (reference sequence). Trimming took off 1 base at V and 3 bases at J, with 8 bases between the two ends. CDR3 amino acids: CATSRVRGTDTQYF. CDR3 DNA: TGTGCCACCAGCAGAGTTCGGGGAACAGATACGCAGTATTTT.

The genes are TRBV19 and TRBJ2-2; no firm D call. The CDR3 extends over 16 amino acids. Germline CDR1 reads LNHDA; CDR2 reads SQIVND (reference sequence). Trimming took 2 bases from V and 1 from J, leaving 11 bases between them. CDR3 sequence: CASSITGLLNTGELFF. CDR3 sequence (DNA): TGTGCCAGTAGTATAACGGGTTTATTGAACACCGGGGAGCTGTTTTTT.

The chain links TRBV5-1 to TRBJ2-5, with a tentative D call TRBD2 (6 bases). There are 15 residues in the CDR3. From germline, CDR1 is SGHRS and CDR2 YFSETQ. V was pared by 0 bases and J by 1 base, with 10 bases between. The CDR3 DNA sequence: TGCGCCAGCAGCTTGGGAGGAGGGTCCCAAGAGACCCAGTACTTC. As protein: CASSLGGGSQETQYF.

V usage is TRBV15 and J usage is TRBJ2-5, with 9 nucleotides matching TRBD1. Germline loops: CDR1 LNHNV, CDR2 YYDKDF (reference sequence). This CDR3 contains 16 residues. The trim removed 5 bases at V and 4 bases at J, leaving 11 bases unmatched. CDR3: CATSPRTGDWTETQYF. CDR3 nucleotide sequence: TGTGCCACCAGCCCACGGACAGGGGATTGGACAGAGACCCAGTACTTC.